Only a few counts were recorded for the clone carrying this TCR beta chain. No antigen is known for it. This entry belongs to a study of T-cell reconstitution after alpha-beta-depleted transplantation in children. Study-wide results and caveats: Reported findings indicate that, about two months after transplant, alpha-beta T cells came from several hundred expanded clones, which were derived from non-depleted graft cells. Where some patients showed high TCRbeta diversity at day 60, it came from recipient T cells and thymic progenitors that had survived. One year after transplant, T-cell counts and diversity came mostly from newly produced T cells.

Preparation of the TCRbeta library was carried out with unique molecular identifiers. MiXCR, applied by TCRdb to the PCR reads, yields one record per CDR3 protein. This sample carries hundreds of thousands of distinct CDR3 sequences, around 13% of them seen once, and the ten largest clones take around 0.76%. The germline CDR1 and CDR2 sequences are SGHTA and FQGNSA. This CDR3 spans 14 amino acids. Germline trimming cut 6 bases from V and 4 bases from J; bases unmatched to any gene: 6. The genes are TRBV7-2 and TRBJ2-5; 9 positions agree with TRBD2. Sample: PBMCs, taken before TCRalphabeta/CD19-depleted stem cell transplant. This clonotype originated in a girl aged 2 to 10 with congenital amegakaryocytic thrombocytopenia, due to receive a stem cell transplant. CDR3 nucleotide sequence: TGTGCCAGCAGTCCAGCGGGAGGTGGAGAGACCCAGTACTTC. This encodes CASSPAGGGETQYF.